This T cell receptor (beta chain) stems from a study of cytomegalovirus exposure and HLA in healthy donors. General observations from the study: Later analysis identified several of the most significant clusters that appeared linked to common viral pathogens.

A remark on this clone: The target antigen is unknown.

The PCR contained 60 Vbeta and 13 Jbeta primers. Some clones are missing from TCRdb's copy, which holds only in-frame ones; the method was immunoSEQ multiplex PCR. The record lists under 65,000 clones, of which the ten most abundant hold approximately 12%. The sample consisted of PBMCs. This TCR derives from a woman aged 25 to 45 in good health and CMV-seropositive.

The CDR3 sequence is CASSLEGREAFF. The CDR3 DNA reads TGTGCCAGCAGCTTAGAGGGCAGGGAAGCTTTCTTT. The chain combines TRBV11-2 with TRBJ1-1; D uncertain. V was pared by 0 bases and J by 8 bases, with 7 bases between. Germline V gene lookup returns CDR1 SGHAT and CDR2 FQNNGV. CDR3 size: 12 residues.